This TCR beta chain was profiled in a study of somatic mutations in cytotoxic T cells in rheumatoid arthritis. Note on this clone: Its cognate antigen is unknown.

Assay used: immunoSEQ multiplex PCR; TCRdb lists only in-frame clones, some missing. The data show approximately 17,000 clones, 78% seen once. Study-wide results and limits: Slight underrepresentation of TRBV07 in rheumatoid arthritis patients was not adjusted for multiple comparisons.

Germline CDR1 MNHEY, CDR2 SMNVEV (reference sequence). The CDR3 is made up of 15 amino acids. V dropped 5 bases and J dropped 3; count of bases not matched to a gene: 7. Sequenced input: CD8+ T cells sorted from blood. The sequence was obtained from an adult with rheumatoid arthritis. The V call is TRBV27, the J call TRBJ1-5, with 7 bases fitting TRBD1. Here the CDR3 reads CASSLRTGPNQPQHF. CDR3 bases: TGTGCCAGCAGTCTCCGGACAGGACCCAATCAGCCCCAGCATTTT.